This TCR beta chain was profiled in a study of shared clonotypes between healthy human individuals. Germline V gene data show CDR1 as SGHTA and CDR2 as FQGNSA. V was cut by 1 base and J by 6 bases, with 16 bases left in between. There are 16 residues in the CDR3. The protocol was immunoSEQ multiplex PCR, while the TCRdb copy is restricted to in-frame clones and leaves out a portion. This table holds about 990,000 clones, more than 75% found once. The sample taken for sequencing was memory CD4+ T cells from PBMCs. Specified subset: CD45RA-negative fraction. This receptor was identified in a man between 18 and 29 years old in good health. Some clones in this sample may be carry-over from other donors' samples. The chain combines TRBV7-2 with TRBJ1-5; no clear D gene. CDR3 amino acids: CASSLGLGRMFQPQHF. For the CDR3, the DNA is TGTGCCAGCAGCTTAGGATTGGGGAGAATGTTTCAGCCCCAGCATTTT.